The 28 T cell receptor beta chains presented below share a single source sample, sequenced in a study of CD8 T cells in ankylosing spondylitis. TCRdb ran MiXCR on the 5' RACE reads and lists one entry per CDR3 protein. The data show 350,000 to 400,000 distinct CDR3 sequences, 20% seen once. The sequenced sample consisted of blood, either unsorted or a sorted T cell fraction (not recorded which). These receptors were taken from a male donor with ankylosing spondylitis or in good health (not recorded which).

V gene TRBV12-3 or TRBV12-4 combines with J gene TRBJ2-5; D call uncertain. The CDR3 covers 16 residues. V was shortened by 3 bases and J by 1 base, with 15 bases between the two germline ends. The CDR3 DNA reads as TGTGCCAGCAGTTTTCGGGCAGCCGCAGGCCAAGAGACCCAGTACTTC. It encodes CASSFRAAAGQETQYF.

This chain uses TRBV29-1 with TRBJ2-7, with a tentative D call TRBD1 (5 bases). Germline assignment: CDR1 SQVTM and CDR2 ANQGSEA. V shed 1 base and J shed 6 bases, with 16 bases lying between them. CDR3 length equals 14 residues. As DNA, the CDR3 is TGCAGCGTTGAAGGCGTACAAGCAGGGCGCGAGCAGTACTTC. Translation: CSVEGVQAGREQYF.

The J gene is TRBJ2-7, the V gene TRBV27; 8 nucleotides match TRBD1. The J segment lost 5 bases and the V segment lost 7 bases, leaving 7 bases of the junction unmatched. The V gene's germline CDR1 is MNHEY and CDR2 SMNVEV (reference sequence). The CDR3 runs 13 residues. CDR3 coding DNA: TGTGCCAGCACAGGGGGCGTTATTAACGAGCAGTACTTC. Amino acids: CASTGGVINEQYF.

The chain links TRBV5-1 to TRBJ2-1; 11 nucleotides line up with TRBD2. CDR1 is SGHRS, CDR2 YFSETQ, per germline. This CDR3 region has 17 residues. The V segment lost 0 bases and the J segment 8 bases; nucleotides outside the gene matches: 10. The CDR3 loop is CASSLESSGGTGDEQFF. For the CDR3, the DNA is TGCGCCAGCAGCTTGGAGTCTAGCGGGGGGACCGGGGATGAGCAGTTCTTC.

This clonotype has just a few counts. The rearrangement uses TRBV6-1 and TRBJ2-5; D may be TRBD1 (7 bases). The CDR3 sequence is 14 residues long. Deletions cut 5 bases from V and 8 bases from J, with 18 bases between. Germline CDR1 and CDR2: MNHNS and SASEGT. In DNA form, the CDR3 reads TGTGCCAGCAGTCCCTTCAGGGGGGCACTAACCCAGTACTTC. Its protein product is CASSPFRGALTQYF.

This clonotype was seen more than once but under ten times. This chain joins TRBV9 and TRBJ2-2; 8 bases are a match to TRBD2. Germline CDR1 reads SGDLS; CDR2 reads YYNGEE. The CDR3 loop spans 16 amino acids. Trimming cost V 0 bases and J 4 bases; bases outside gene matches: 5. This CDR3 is CASSVGSGGTTGELFF. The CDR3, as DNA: TGTGCCAGCAGCGTAGGCAGCGGGGGAACCACCGGGGAGCTGTTTTTT.

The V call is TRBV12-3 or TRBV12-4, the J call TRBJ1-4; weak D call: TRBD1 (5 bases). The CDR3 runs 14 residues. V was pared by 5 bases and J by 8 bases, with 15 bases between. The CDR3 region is CASSTRVEGEKLFF. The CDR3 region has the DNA TGTGCCAGCAGTACCAGGGTAGAAGGGGAAAAACTGTTTTTT.

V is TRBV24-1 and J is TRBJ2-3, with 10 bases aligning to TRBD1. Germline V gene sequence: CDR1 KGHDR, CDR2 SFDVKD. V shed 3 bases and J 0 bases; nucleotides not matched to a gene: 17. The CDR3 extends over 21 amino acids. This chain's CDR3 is CATSDTPGQGNHRTSTDTQYF. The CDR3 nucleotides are TGTGCCACCAGTGATACCCCGGGACAGGGGAACCATAGAACTAGCACAGATACGCAGTATTTT.

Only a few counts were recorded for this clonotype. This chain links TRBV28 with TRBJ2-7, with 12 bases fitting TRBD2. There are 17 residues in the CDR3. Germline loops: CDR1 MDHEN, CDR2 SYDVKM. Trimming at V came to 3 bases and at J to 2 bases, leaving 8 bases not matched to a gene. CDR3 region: CASSLGLAGSSPYEQYF. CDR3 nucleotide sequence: TGTGCCAGCAGTTTGGGACTAGCGGGCAGTTCCCCCTACGAGCAGTACTTC.

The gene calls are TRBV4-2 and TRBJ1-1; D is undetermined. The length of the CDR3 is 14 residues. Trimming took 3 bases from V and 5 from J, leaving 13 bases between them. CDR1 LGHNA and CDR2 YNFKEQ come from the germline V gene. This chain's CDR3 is CASSQGQLATEAFF. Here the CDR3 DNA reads TGTGCCAGCAGCCAGGGTCAGCTTGCAACTGAAGCTTTCTTT.

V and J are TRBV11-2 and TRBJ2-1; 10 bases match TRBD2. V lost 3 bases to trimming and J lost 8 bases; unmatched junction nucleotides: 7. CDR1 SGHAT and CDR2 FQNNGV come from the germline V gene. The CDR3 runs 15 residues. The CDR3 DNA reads TGTGCCAGCAGCTTCGGAGCGGGGGGGTTCTATGAGCAGTTCTTC. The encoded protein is CASSFGAGGFYEQFF.

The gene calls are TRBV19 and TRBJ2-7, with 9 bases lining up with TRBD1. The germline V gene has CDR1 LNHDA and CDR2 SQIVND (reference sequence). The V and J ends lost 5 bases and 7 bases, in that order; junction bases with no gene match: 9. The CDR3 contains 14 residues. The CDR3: CASSVGQGDGEQYF. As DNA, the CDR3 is TGTGCCAGTAGTGTGGGACAGGGAGATGGTGAGCAGTACTTC.

The CDR3 protein is CASSFPESTGELFF. CDR3 DNA sequence: TGTGCCAGCAGTTTCCCCGAGTCCACCGGGGAGCTGTTTTTT. The V and J genes are TRBV12-3 or TRBV12-4 and TRBJ2-2; no reliable D call. The CDR3 totals 14 residues. V was clipped by 3 bases and J by 4 bases, with 9 bases between them.

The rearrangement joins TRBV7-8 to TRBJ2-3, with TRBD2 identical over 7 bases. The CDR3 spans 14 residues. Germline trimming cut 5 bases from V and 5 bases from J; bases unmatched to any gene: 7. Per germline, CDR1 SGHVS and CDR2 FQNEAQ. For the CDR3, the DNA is TGTGCCAGCAGCCTAGACGGGGGGATAGATACGCAGTATTTT. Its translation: CASSLDGGIDTQYF.

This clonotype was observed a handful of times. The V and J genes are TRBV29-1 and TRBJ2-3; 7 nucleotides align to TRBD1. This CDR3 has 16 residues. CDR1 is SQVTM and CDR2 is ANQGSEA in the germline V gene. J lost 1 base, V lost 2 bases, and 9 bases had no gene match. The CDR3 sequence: CSVEPKGAGGTDTQYF. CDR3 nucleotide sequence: TGCAGCGTTGAACCCAAGGGGGCAGGGGGCACAGATACGCAGTATTTT.

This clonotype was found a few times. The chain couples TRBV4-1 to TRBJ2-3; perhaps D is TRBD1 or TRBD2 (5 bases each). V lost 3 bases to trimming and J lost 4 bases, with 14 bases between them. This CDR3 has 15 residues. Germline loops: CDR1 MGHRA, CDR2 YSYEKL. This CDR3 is CASSQGDGAPDTQYF. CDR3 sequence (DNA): TGCGCCAGCAGCCAGGGTGACGGGGCCCCAGATACGCAGTATTTT.

The CDR3 coding sequence is TGTGCCAGCTCACTGACGACAGGGAGGGGCACAGATACGCAGTATTTT. It encodes CASSLTTGRGTDTQYF. The chain carries TRBV18 and TRBJ2-3, with D perhaps matching TRBD1 or TRBD2 (7 bases each). This CDR3 contains 16 residues. Per the germline V gene, CDR1 is KGHSH and CDR2 is LQKENI. The V and J ends lost 4 bases and 1 base respectively, with 15 bases between them.

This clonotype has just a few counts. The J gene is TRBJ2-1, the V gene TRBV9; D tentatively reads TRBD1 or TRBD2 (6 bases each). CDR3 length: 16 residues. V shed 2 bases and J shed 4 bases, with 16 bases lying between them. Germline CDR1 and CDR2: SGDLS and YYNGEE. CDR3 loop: CASSVIRGAGYNEQFF. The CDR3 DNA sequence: TGTGCCAGCAGCGTCATAAGGGGGGCTGGATACAATGAGCAGTTCTTC.

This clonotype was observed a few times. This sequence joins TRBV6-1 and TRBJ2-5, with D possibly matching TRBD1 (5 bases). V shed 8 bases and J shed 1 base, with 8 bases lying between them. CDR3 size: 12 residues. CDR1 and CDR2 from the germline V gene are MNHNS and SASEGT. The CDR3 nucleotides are TGTGCCAGCCGACAGACCCAAGAGACCCAGTACTTC. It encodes CASRQTQETQYF.

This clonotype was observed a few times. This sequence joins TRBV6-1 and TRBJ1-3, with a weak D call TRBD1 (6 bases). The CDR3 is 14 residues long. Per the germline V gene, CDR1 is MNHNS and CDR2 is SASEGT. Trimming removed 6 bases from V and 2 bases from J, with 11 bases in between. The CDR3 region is CASSSGTTGNTIYF. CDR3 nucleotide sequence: TGTGCCAGCAGCTCCGGGACAACTGGAAACACCATATATTTT.

CDR3 nucleotides: TGTGCACCTAGACAGGGACCTAGCTCTGGGGCCAACGTCCTGACTTTC. This gives the protein CAPRQGPSSGANVLTF. The V gene is TRBV2, the J gene TRBJ2-6; 7 nucleotides agree with TRBD1. The CDR3 contains 16 residues. Germline V gene lookup returns CDR1 SNHLY and CDR2 FYNNEI. The variable domain in full, completed from reference TRBV2 and TRBJ2-6, reads EPEVTQTPSHQVTQMGQEVILRCVPISNHLYFYWYRQILGQKVEFLVSFYNNEISEKSEIFDDQFSVERPDGSNFTLKIRSTKLEDSAMYFCAPRQGPSSGANVLTFGAGSRLTVL.

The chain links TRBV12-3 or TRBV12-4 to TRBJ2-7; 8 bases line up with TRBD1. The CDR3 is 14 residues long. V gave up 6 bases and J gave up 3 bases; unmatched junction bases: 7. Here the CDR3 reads CASSLEDRDYEQYF. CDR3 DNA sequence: TGTGCCAGCAGCCTAGAGGACAGGGACTACGAGCAGTACTTC.

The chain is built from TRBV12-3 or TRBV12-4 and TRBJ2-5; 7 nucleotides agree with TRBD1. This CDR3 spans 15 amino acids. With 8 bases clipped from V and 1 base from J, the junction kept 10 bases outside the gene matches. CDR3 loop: CASSVFGTAQETQYF. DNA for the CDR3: TGTGCCAGCTCAGTTTTCGGGACAGCCCAAGAGACCCAGTACTTC.

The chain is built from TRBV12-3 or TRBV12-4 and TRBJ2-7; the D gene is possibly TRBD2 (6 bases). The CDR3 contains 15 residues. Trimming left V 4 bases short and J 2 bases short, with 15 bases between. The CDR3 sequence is CASSWFGSGTYEQYF. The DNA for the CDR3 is TGTGCCAGCAGTTGGTTTGGTAGCGGTACCTACGAGCAGTACTTC.

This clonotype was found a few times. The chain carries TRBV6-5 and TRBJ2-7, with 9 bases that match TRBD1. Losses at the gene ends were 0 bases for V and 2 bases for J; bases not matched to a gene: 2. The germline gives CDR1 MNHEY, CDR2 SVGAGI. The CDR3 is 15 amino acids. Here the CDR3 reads CASSYSRQGAYEQYF. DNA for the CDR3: TGTGCCAGCAGTTACTCCCGACAGGGGGCCTACGAGCAGTACTTC.

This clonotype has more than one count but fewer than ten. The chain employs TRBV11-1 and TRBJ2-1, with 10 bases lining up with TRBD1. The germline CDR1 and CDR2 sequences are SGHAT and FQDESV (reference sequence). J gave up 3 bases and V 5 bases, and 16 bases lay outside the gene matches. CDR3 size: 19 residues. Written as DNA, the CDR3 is TGTGCCAGCAGCCCCGGGACAGGGGCGGTTCGATCTTTCTACAATGAGCAGTTCTTC. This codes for CASSPGTGAVRSFYNEQFF.

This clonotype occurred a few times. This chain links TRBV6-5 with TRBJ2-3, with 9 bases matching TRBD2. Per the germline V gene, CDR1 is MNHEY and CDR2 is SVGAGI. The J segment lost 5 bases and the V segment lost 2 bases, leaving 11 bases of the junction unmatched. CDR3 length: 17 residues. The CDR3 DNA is TGTGCCAGCAGTTACAGCCTCGCGGGGGGGGCACAAGATACGCAGTATTTT. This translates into CASSYSLAGGAQDTQYF.

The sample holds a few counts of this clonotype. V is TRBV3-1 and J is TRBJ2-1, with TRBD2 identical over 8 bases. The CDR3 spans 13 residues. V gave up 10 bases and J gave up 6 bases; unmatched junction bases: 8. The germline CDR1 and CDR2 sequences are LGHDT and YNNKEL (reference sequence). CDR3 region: CATSGTRSNEQFF. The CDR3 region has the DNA TGTGCCACCTCCGGGACTAGATCCAATGAGCAGTTCTTC.